These 8 T cell receptor beta chains were sequenced from one sample in a study of blood T cell repertoires in COVID-19. Sequencing used immunoSEQ multiplex PCR; TCRdb keeps in-frame clones, though not all of them. The sample includes a few hundred thousand clones, roughly 89% of them seen just once. Sequencing was done on a sample of peripheral blood. These receptors were collected from a woman in her 40s who had recovered from COVID-19.

The V call is TRBV24-1, the J call TRBJ1-5; 8 nucleotides match TRBD1. Germline assignment: CDR1 KGHDR and CDR2 SFDVKD. The J segment lost 1 base and the V segment lost 6 bases, leaving 1 base of the junction unmatched. The CDR3 runs to 14 residues. CDR3 region: CATSRTGSNQPQHF. CDR3 coding DNA: TGTGCCACCAGTAGGACAGGGAGCAATCAGCCCCAGCATTTT.

The V call is TRBV28, the J call TRBJ1-2; 10 bases are a match to TRBD1. The CDR3 extends over 14 amino acids. V was pared by 6 bases and J by 4 bases, with 5 bases of the junction left unmatched. From germline, CDR1 is MDHEN and CDR2 SYDVKM. The CDR3 nucleotides read TGTGCCAGCAGCGGCGGGACAGGGGTCTATGGCTACACCTTC. Amino acids: CASSGGTGVYGYTF.

This clone has only one observation. V is TRBV19 and J is TRBJ2-7; D call uncertain. The CDR3 consists of 13 residues. CDR1 and CDR2 (germline): LNHDA, SQIVND (reference sequence). Trimming stripped 10 bases from V and 0 bases from J, with 13 bases between. Here the CDR3 reads CATTDKISYEQYF. CDR3 DNA sequence: TGTGCCACCACAGACAAAATCTCCTACGAGCAGTACTTC.

This chain uses TRBV7-9 with TRBJ1-5; D might be TRBD1 (6 bases). The CDR3 is made up of 14 amino acids. The germline gives CDR1 SEHNR, CDR2 FQNEAQ (reference sequence). V dropped 3 bases and J dropped 9 bases, with 15 bases sitting between them. Here the CDR3 DNA reads TGTGCCAGCAGCTTCGGACAGCCCAACTGGCCCCAGCATTTT. It encodes CASSFGQPNWPQHF.

Points on this clone: Other nucleotide sequences in the sample specify the same CDR3. The rearrangement links TRBV7-9 to TRBJ2-7; D perhaps matches TRBD2 (5 bases). CDR1 is SEHNR and CDR2 is FQNEAQ in the germline V gene (reference sequence). V was shortened by 3 bases and J by 0 bases, with 9 bases between the two germline ends. The CDR3 is 14 amino acids. The chain's CDR3 is CASSFRDSSYEQYF. For the CDR3, the DNA is TGTGCCAGCAGCTTCCGGGATAGCTCCTACGAGCAGTACTTC.

This clone was picked up a small number of times. The J gene is TRBJ1-6, the V gene TRBV5-4; 9 nucleotides line up with TRBD1. The trim removed 3 bases at V and 5 bases at J, leaving 3 bases unmatched. Germline V gives CDR1 SGHNT, CDR2 YYREEE (reference sequence). CDR3 length: 15 amino acids. The CDR3, as DNA: TGTGCCAGCAGCTGGGGGACAGGGAATAATTCACCCCTCCACTTT. It is translated as CASSWGTGNNSPLHF.

The chain combines TRBV5-1 with TRBJ1-4; D is ambiguous. The CDR3 contains 14 residues. V lost 5 bases to trimming and J lost 5 bases, with 13 bases between them. Germline-derived CDR1 and CDR2 are SGHRS and YFSETQ. CDR3 coding DNA: TGCGCCAGCAGTTCCCAGGTTTCGAATGAAAAACTGTTTTTT. Protein sequence: CASSSQVSNEKLFF.

The chain is built from TRBV28 and TRBJ2-7; D is possibly TRBD2 (6 bases). CDR3 size: 14 residues. Germline CDR1 is MDHEN and CDR2 is SYDVKM. Trimming removed 6 bases from V and 2 bases from J, with 14 bases in between. The CDR3 nucleotides read TGTGCCAGCAGCCTCCCCGGGGGTACCTACGAGCAGTACTTC. It specifies CASSLPGGTYEQYF.